This is a list of T cell receptor beta chains from one sample in a study of post-analysis software for immune sequencing data. TCRdb ran MiXCR on the PCR reads and lists one entry per CDR3 protein. The table shows more than 500,000 distinct CDR3 sequences, with approximately 34% occurring only once. The specimen was blood. The receptors were gathered from a girl under 18 with multiple sclerosis. Both conserved end residues are part of each CDR3. The order of the fields is J gene, D gene, clone size, V gene, CDR3 DNA, CDR3 protein. A D gene is named only where the DNA matches it firmly. Where a row states a size, it is once, few, many or the class of an expanded clone; other rows omit it.

j_call: TRBJ2-6
d_call: NA
clone_size: NA
v_call: TRBV20-1
cdr3_nt: TGCAGTGCTAGATGGGGGGTCTCTGGGGCCAACGTCCTGACTTTC
cdr3_aa: CSARWGVSGANVLTF

j_call: TRBJ1-1
d_call: NA
clone_size: few
v_call: TRBV9
cdr3_nt: TGTGCCAGCAGCGCTCAGGGGAACACTGAAGCTTTCTTT
cdr3_aa: CASSAQGNTEAFF

j_call: TRBJ1-2
d_call: NA
clone_size: few
v_call: TRBV5-1
cdr3_nt: TGCGCCAGCAGTAGCACACAAGAACAGGGCTACACCTTC
cdr3_aa: CASSSTQEQGYTF

j_call: TRBJ1-4
d_call: TRBD1
clone_size: NA
v_call: TRBV20-1
cdr3_nt: TGCAGTGCTAGAGGTTCTCGTCCCGGGACAGGGCGCGGCTATGAAAAACTGTTTTTT
cdr3_aa: CSARGSRPGTGRGYEKLFF

j_call: TRBJ2-6
d_call: NA
clone_size: NA
v_call: TRBV29-1
cdr3_nt: TGCAGCGTTTCCCCTGGGGCCAACGTCCGGACTTTC
cdr3_aa: CSVSPGANVRTF

j_call: TRBJ1-2
d_call: NA
clone_size: few
v_call: TRBV21-1
cdr3_nt: TGTGCCAGCAGCAAAGGGTCGACAGGGGGCAAAGGCTACACCTTC
cdr3_aa: CASSKGSTGGKGYTF

j_call: TRBJ2-3
d_call: TRBD2
clone_size: NA
v_call: TRBV5-1
cdr3_nt: TGCGCCAGCAGCCTTGCCGGACTAGCGGGAATCACAGATACGCAGTATTTT
cdr3_aa: CASSLAGLAGITDTQYF

j_call: TRBJ2-1
d_call: TRBD1
clone_size: few
v_call: TRBV11-2
cdr3_nt: TGTGCCAGCAGCGGCAGAATTGAGGGACAGGGCCACTTAAGCTCCTACAATGAGCAGTTCTTC
cdr3_aa: CASSGRIEGQGHLSSYNEQFF

j_call: TRBJ1-1
d_call: NA
clone_size: NA
v_call: TRBV7-9
cdr3_nt: TGTGCCAGCAGCCAGGTGTTCCGGGGCACTGAAGCTTTCTTT
cdr3_aa: CASSQVFRGTEAFF

j_call: TRBJ1-2
d_call: NA
clone_size: few
v_call: TRBV2
cdr3_nt: TGTGCCCAAACCGCGGGGGATTACTATGGCTACACCTTC
cdr3_aa: CAQTAGDYYGYTF

j_call: TRBJ2-7
d_call: TRBD1
clone_size: few
v_call: TRBV6-1
cdr3_nt: TGTGCCAGCTTGAAAACCGGGACAGACTACGAGCAGTACTTC
cdr3_aa: CASLKTGTDYEQYF

j_call: TRBJ1-4
d_call: NA
clone_size: few
v_call: TRBV5-1
cdr3_nt: TGCGCCAGCAGCCTTGACCCTGATGAAAAACTGTTTTTT
cdr3_aa: CASSLDPDEKLFF

j_call: TRBJ2-4
d_call: TRBD2
clone_size: NA
v_call: TRBV7-2
cdr3_nt: TGTGCCAGCAGCCCCACCTCCACCGGACTAGCACAAATTCAGTACTTC
cdr3_aa: CASSPTSTGLAQIQYF

j_call: TRBJ1-2
d_call: NA
clone_size: few
v_call: TRBV19
cdr3_nt: TGTGCCAGTAGTGGGATACAGGGCTATGGCTATGGCTACACCTTC
cdr3_aa: CASSGIQGYGYGYTF

j_call: TRBJ1-4
d_call: NA
clone_size: NA
v_call: TRBV7-2
cdr3_nt: TGTGCCAGCAGTCCGCACAACCCCAGGAATAATGAAAAACTGTTTTTT
cdr3_aa: CASSPHNPRNNEKLFF

j_call: TRBJ2-5
d_call: TRBD1
clone_size: few
v_call: TRBV12-3/TRBV12-4
cdr3_nt: TGTGCCAGCAGTCTGGGGACAGCCGAAGGTGTGGAGACCCAGTACTTC
cdr3_aa: CASSLGTAEGVETQYF

j_call: TRBJ1-6
d_call: TRBD1
clone_size: NA
v_call: TRBV20-1
cdr3_nt: TGCAGTGCTCCTCGACAGGGAGGATCACCCCTCCACTTT
cdr3_aa: CSAPRQGGSPLHF

j_call: TRBJ1-5
d_call: TRBD1
clone_size: few
v_call: TRBV12-3/TRBV12-4
cdr3_nt: TGTGCCAGCACCCTCGGACAGGGGCGACGGCAGCCCCAGCATTTT
cdr3_aa: CASTLGQGRRQPQHF